Listed below are T cell receptor beta chains from one sample, sequenced in a study of blood T cell repertoires in COVID-19. The table came from immunoSEQ multiplex PCR; TCRdb's copy has only in-frame clones and leaves some out. The data contain 310,000 or so clones, approximately 93% of them singletons. Sequenced input: peripheral blood. The receptors were sampled from a woman aged 25-40 years with COVID-19, enrolled during active disease. Both conserved end residues are part of each CDR3. A D gene is named only where the DNA matches it firmly. The size entry is marked missing in some rows and otherwise reads once, few, many or a size class.

>.|.|TRBV24-1|TRBJ2-1
TGTGCCACCAGCGACTCACTCAGCTCCTACAATGAGCAGTTCTTC
CATSDSLSSYNEQFF
>.|TRBD2|TRBV5-1|TRBJ2-1
TGCGCCAGCAGCCGAACGGGACTAGCCGACATCGATGAGCAGTTCTTC
CASSRTGLADIDEQFF
>.|.|TRBV21-1|TRBJ2-3
TGTGCCAGCAGCACCTCTCCCCCTGGACTAGCGGGAGAAGCGGAAGATACGCAGTATTTT
CASSTSPPGLAGEAEDTQYF
>.|TRBD1|TRBV4-1|TRBJ1-4
TGCGCCAGCAGCCATGGGGACAGGGGATATGAAAAACTGTTTTTT
CASSHGDRGYEKLFF
>.|TRBD2|TRBV7-2|TRBJ2-7
TGTGCCAGCAGCTTCGGTAGCGGGAAGCCGTCCTACGAGCAGTACTTC
CASSFGSGKPSYEQYF
>.|.|TRBV30|TRBJ1-3
TGTGCCTGGAGTGTTACGGGGGGCGAAATCAGACTGGTGGGAAACACCATATATTTT
CAWSVTGGEIRLVGNTIYF
>.|.|TRBV5-4|TRBJ2-2
TGTGCCAGCAGCTTGACTAGCATGAACACCGGGGAGCTGTTTTTT
CASSLTSMNTGELFF
>.|TRBD2|TRBV14|TRBJ2-1
TGTGCCAGCAGCCGCTCTGGACTAGCGGGAGAGCAGTTCTTC
CASSRSGLAGEQFF
>.|.|TRBV6-1|TRBJ2-3
TGTGCCAGCAGTGAAAACTCAGATACGCAGTATTTT
CASSENSDTQYF
>.|.|TRBV21-1|TRBJ1-6
TGTGCCAGCAGCAACGCGAGCTCCTATAATTCACCCCTCCACTTT
CASSNASSYNSPLHF
>.|.|TRBV3-1/TRBV3-2|TRBJ2-1
TGTGCCAGCAGCCAAGGAAGAGGATGGGATGAGCAGTTCTTC
CASSQGRGWDEQFF
>.|TRBD2|TRBV13|TRBJ2-7
TGTGCCAGCAGCTTATCAAGGGTTCGGCGGGAGTTAAATACCCCCTACGAGCAGTACTTC
CASSLSRVRRELNTPYEQYF
>.|TRBD2|TRBV6-5|TRBJ2-7
TGTGCCAGCCATCTAGCGGGGGGATCCTACGAGCAGTACTTC
CASHLAGGSYEQYF
>.|.|TRBV3-1/TRBV3-2|TRBJ1-2
TGTGCCAGCAGCCAAGCGCAGGGGTCACTCTACACCTTC
CASSQAQGSLYTF
>.|TRBD1|TRBV6-1|TRBJ1-5
TGTGCCAGCAGTGGAGGAAGAGGACAGGGCAATCAGCCCCAGCATTTT
CASSGGRGQGNQPQHF
>.|.|TRBV28|TRBJ1-2
TGTGCCAGCAGGGGCCCTCCAGTCTATGGCTACACCTTC
CASRGPPVYGYTF
>.|TRBD2|TRBV6-5|TRBJ2-7
TGTGCCAGCAGTCTAGCGGGAGCCCCGGGCGAGCAGTACTTC
CASSLAGAPGEQYF
>.|TRBD2|TRBV6-5|TRBJ2-2
TGTGCCAGCACCGGACTAGCGGCGAACACCGGGGAGCTGTTTTTT
CASTGLAANTGELFF
>.|.|TRBV29-1|TRBJ1-2
TGCAGCGCCCGGGACCCGGGGACACGCGGCTACACCTTC
CSARDPGTRGYTF
>.|.|TRBV7-9|TRBJ2-2
TGTGCCAGCAGCTTCCAGCGGGCAATCGGGGAGCTGTTTTTT
CASSFQRAIGELFF
>.|.|TRBV14|TRBJ1-4
TGTGCCAGCAGCCAAGATCGAGGGGAAAAACTGTTTTTT
CASSQDRGEKLFF
>.|TRBD2|TRBV6-5|TRBJ2-4
TGTGCCAGCAGTTACCCGGCTAGCGGGGGGCTGAACATTCAGTACTTC
CASSYPASGGLNIQYF
>.|.|TRBV2|TRBJ2-2
TGTGCCAGCAGCGAAGACAGTGACACCGGGGAGCTGTTTTTT
CASSEDSDTGELFF
>.|.|TRBV6-1|TRBJ1-1
TGTGCCAGCAGTGTCATGCCGTGGGCCTCCGAAACTGAAGCTTTCTTT
CASSVMPWASETEAFF
>few|TRBD2|TRBV18|TRBJ2-1
TGTGCCAGCTCAAGGACTAGCGGGAGACAAAATGAGCAGTTCTTC
CASSRTSGRQNEQFF
>.|.|TRBV11-3|TRBJ1-3
TGTGCCAGCAGCCCCCCGAGAGTTGTGGCCATATATTTT
CASSPPRVVAIYF
>.|.|TRBV19|TRBJ1-4
TGTGCCAGTCGGAGGCCCTCCGCTAATGAAAAACTGTTTTTT
CASRRPSANEKLFF
>.|.|TRBV10-3|TRBJ1-3
TGTGCCATCAGTGAGTTAGCTGGAAACACCATATATTTT
CAISELAGNTIYF
>.|.|TRBV27|TRBJ2-5
TGTGCCAGCAGTTTAACCTACCCTCAAGAGACCCAGTACTTC
CASSLTYPQETQYF
>.|.|TRBV18|TRBJ1-1
TGTGCCAGCTCACCACCGGGGCGGTACACTGAAGCTTTCTTT
CASSPPGRYTEAFF
>.|.|TRBV24-1|TRBJ1-6
TGTGCCACCAGCGGCGGAAGGAGTTTTTATAATTCACCCCTCCACTTT
CATSGGRSFYNSPLHF
>.|TRBD2|TRBV19|TRBJ2-4
TGTGGGTCGGCACTAGCGGACCCGGGCGCCAAAAACATTCAGTACTTC
CGSALADPGAKNIQYF
>.|TRBD1|TRBV5-5|TRBJ2-2
TGTGCCAGCAGCCGTTTCTCCGGGACAGGGAGGACCGGGGAGCTGTTTTTT
CASSRFSGTGRTGELFF
>.|.|TRBV13|TRBJ1-1
TGTGCCAGCAGCCCGCGATCAGGGGCCGGAAACACTGAAGCTTTCTTT
CASSPRSGAGNTEAFF
>.|.|TRBV27|TRBJ2-1
TGTGCCAGCAGTTTCCAGGTAGGGAGTGAGCAGTTCTTC
CASSFQVGSEQFF
>.|.|TRBV27|TRBJ2-3
TGTGCCAGCAGTTTATTTCCGGTTAGCACAGATACGCAGTATTTT
CASSLFPVSTDTQYF
>.|.|TRBV28|TRBJ2-1
TGTGCCAGCAGTTTTGGGCTAGCTAGCTACAATGAGCAGTTCTTC
CASSFGLASYNEQFF
>.|.|TRBV5-1|TRBJ2-7
TGCGCCAGCAGCCCCGACAAGCGGAGGTCCGAGCAGTACTTC
CASSPDKRRSEQYF
>.|.|TRBV23-1|TRBJ1-6
TGCGCCAGCACAGACGACACCAGCTCCTATAATTCACCCCTCCACTTT
CASTDDTSSYNSPLHF
>once|.|TRBV7-9|TRBJ1-5
TGTGCCAGCAGCTTAGGAGGGAATAGCAATCAGCCCCAGCATTTT
CASSLGGNSNQPQHF
>.|.|TRBV11-2|TRBJ2-5
TGTGCCAGCAGCTTATTGGGGGGCCAAGAGACCCAGTACTTC
CASSLLGGQETQYF
>.|.|TRBV5-1|TRBJ2-1
TGCGCCAGCAGCTTGGCCCTGGTAGGGGTGGATGAGCAGTTCTTC
CASSLALVGVDEQFF
>once|TRBD2|TRBV18|TRBJ2-2
TGTGCCAGCTTAAACGGACTAGCGGGAGATTTTACCGGGGAGCTGTTTTTT
CASLNGLAGDFTGELFF
>.|.|TRBV29-1|TRBJ1-1
TGCAGCGTTGAACCCGTGAACACTGAAGCTTTCTTT
CSVEPVNTEAFF
>.|TRBD2|TRBV6-6|TRBJ2-7
TGTGCCAGCAGTTACCCCTCGGGGGGTGGTTACGAGCAGTACTTC
CASSYPSGGGYEQYF
>.|TRBD2|TRBV5-4|TRBJ2-2
TGTGCCAGCAGCTCCGGGACTAGCGGGAGGGTTACCGGGGAGCTGTTTTTT
CASSSGTSGRVTGELFF